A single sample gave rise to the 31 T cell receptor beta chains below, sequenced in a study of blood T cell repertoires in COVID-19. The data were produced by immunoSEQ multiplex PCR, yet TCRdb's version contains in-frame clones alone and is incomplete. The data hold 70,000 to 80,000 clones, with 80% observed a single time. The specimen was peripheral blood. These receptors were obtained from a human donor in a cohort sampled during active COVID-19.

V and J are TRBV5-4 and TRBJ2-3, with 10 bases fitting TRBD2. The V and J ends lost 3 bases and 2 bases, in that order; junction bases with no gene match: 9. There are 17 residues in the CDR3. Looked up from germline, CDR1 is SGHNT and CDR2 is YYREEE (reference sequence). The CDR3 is CASSSRAGGINTDTQYF. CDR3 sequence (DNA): TGTGCCAGCAGCTCCCGAGCGGGGGGGATTAACACAGATACGCAGTATTTT.

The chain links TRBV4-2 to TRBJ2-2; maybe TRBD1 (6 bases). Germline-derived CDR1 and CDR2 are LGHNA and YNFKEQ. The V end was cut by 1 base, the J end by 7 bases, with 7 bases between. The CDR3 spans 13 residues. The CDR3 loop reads CASSQGGRGELFF. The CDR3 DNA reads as TGTGCCAGCAGCCAAGGGGGGCGCGGGGAGCTGTTTTTT.

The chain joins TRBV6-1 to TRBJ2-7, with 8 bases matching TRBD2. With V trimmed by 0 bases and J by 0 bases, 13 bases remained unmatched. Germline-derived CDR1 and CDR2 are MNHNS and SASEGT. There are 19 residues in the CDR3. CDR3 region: CASSEAALAGLFSSYEQYV. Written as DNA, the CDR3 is TGTGCCAGCAGTGAAGCGGCTCTAGCGGGTCTCTTCAGCTCCTACGAGCAGTACGTC.

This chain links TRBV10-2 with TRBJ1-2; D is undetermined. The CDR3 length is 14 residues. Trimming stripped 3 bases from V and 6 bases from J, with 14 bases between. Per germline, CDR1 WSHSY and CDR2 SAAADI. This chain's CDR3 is CASSEMRAQHGYTF. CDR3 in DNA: TGCGCCAGCAGTGAAATGAGGGCACAGCATGGCTACACCTTC.

The CDR3 loop reads CASSQEQGYEQYV. CDR3 DNA sequence: TGCGCCAGCAGCCAAGAACAGGGCTACGAGCAGTACGTC. This rearrangement joins TRBV4-3 to TRBJ2-7, with D possibly TRBD1 on 6 matching bases. Germline CDR1 and CDR2: LGHNA and YSLEER. Trimming took off 0 bases at V and 3 bases at J, with 6 bases between the two ends. The CDR3 length is 13 residues.

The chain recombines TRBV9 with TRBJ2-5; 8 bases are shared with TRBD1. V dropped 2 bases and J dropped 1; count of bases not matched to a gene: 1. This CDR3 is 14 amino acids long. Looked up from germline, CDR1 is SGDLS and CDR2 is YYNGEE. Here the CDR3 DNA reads TGTGCCAGCAGCGTGGGGACAGGCCAAGAGACCCAGTACTTC. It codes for CASSVGTGQETQYF.

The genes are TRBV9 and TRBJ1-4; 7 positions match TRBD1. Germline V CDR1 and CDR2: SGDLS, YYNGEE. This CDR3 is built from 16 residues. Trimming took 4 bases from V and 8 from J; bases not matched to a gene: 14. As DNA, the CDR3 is TGTGCCAGCAGCCCACTTGAAGGGGGCGCAGGGGAAAAACTGTTTTTT. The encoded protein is CASSPLEGGAGEKLFF.

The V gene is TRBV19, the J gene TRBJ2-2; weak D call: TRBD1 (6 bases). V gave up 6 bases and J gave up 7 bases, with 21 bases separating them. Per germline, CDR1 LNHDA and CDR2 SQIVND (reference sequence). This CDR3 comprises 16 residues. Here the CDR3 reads CASRPGAIPRGGELFF. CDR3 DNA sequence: TGTGCCAGTAGACCCGGGGCTATCCCCAGGGGCGGGGAGCTGTTTTTT.

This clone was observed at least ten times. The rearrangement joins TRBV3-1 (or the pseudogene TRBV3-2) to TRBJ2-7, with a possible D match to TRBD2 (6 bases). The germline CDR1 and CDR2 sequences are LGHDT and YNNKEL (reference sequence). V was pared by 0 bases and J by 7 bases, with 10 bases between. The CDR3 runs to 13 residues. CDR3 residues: CASSQDSAGEQYV. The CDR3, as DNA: TGTGCCAGCAGCCAAGATTCGGCGGGAGAGCAGTACGTC.

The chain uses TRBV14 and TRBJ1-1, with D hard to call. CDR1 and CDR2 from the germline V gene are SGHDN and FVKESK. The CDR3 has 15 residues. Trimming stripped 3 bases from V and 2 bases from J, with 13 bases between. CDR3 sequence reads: CASSHGGGFNTEAFF. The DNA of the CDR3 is TGTGCCAGCAGCCATGGCGGAGGGTTTAACACTGAAGCTTTCTTT.

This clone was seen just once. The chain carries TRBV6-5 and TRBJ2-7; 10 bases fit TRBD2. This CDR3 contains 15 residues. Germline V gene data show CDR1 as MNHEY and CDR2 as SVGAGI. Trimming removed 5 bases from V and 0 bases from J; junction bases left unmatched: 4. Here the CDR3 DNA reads TGTGCCAGCAGTCCGGGACTAGCGATCTCCTACGAGCAGTACGTC. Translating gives CASSPGLAISYEQYV.

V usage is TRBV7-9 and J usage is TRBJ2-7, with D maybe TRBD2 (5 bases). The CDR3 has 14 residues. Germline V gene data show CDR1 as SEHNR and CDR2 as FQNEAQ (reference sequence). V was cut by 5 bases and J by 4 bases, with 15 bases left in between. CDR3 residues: CASSQEAPGYEQYF. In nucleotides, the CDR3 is TGTGCCAGCAGCCAAGAGGCTCCGGGGTACGAGCAGTACTTC.

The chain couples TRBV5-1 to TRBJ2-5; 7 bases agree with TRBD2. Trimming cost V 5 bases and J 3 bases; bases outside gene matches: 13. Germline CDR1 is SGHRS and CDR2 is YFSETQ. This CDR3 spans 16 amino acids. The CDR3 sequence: CASRRDAGAGKETQYF. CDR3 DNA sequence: TGCGCCAGCAGGCGGGACGCTGGAGCGGGGAAAGAGACCCAGTACTTC.

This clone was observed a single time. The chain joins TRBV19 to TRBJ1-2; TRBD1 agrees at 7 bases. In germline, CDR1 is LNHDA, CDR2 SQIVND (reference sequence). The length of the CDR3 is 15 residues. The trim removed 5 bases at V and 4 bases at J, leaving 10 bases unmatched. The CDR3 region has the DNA TGTGCCAGTAGTGCCCCGGGACAGATACTCTATGGCTACACCTTC. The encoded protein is CASSAPGQILYGYTF. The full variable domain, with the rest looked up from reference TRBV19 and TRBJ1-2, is DGGITQSPKYLFRKEGQNVTLSCEQNLNHDAMYWYRQDPGQGLRLIYYSQIVNDFQKGDIAEGYSVSREKKESFPLTVTSAQKNPTAFYLCASSAPGQILYGYTFGSGTRLTVV.

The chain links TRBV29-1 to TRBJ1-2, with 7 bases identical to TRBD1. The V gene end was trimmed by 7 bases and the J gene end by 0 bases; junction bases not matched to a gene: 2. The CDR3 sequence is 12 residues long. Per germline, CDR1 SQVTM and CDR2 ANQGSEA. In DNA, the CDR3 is TGCAGCGGGGGACAGACTAACTATGGCTACACCTTC. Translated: CSGGQTNYGYTF.

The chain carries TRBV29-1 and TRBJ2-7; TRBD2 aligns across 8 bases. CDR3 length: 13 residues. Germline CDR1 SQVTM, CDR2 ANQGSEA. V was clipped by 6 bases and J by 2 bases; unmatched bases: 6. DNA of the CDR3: TGCAGCGTGGCAGCGGGGGACACCTACGAGCAGTACGTC. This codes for CSVAAGDTYEQYV.

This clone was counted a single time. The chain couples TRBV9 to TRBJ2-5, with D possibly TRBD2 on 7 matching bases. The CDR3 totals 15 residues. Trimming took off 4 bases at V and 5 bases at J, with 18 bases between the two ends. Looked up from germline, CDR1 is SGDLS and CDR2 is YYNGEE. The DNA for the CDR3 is TGTGCCAGCAGCCCGGGGGGCCTCCTCGGGGAGACCCAGTACTTC. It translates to CASSPGGLLGETQYF.

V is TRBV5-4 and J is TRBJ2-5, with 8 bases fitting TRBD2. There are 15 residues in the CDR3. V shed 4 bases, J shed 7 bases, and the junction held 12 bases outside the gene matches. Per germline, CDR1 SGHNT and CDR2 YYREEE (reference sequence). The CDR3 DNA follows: TGTGCCAGCAGCCCCCCCGGGGGGGCCGGGGGGACCCAGTACTTC. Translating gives CASSPPGGAGGTQYF.

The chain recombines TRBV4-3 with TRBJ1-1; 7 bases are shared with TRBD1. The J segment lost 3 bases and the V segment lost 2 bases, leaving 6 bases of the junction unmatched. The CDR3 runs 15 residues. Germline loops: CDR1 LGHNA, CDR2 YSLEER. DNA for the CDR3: TGCGCCAGCAGCCAACTGACAGGGTACCACACTGAAGCTTTCTTT. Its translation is CASSQLTGYHTEAFF.

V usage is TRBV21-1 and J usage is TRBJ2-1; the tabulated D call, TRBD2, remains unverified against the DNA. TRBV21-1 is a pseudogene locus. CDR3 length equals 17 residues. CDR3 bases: TGTGCCAGCAGCAAACCCGGACTAGCCCCGTCCTACAATGAGCAGTTCTTC. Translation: CASSKPGLAPSYNEQFF.

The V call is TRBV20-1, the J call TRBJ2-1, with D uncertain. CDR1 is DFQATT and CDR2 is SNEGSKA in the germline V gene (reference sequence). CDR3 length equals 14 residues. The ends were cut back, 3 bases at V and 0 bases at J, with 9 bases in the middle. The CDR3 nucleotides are TGCAGTGCTAGTAAGCATAGCTCCTACAATGAGCAGTTCTTC. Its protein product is CSASKHSSYNEQFF.

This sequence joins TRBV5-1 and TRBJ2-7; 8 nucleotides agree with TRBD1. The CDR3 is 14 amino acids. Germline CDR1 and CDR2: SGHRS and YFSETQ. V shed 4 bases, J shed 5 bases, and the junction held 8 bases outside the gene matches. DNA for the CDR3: TGCGCCAGCAGCGCGACAGGGGTCCCTAACGAGCAGTACGTC. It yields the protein CASSATGVPNEQYV.

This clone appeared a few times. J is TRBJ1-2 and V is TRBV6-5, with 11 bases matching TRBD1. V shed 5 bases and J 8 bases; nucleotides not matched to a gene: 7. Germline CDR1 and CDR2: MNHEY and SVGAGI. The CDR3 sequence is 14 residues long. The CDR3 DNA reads TGTGCCAGCAGTAGGGGACAGGGGGTTCGCGGCTACACCTTC. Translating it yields CASSRGQGVRGYTF.

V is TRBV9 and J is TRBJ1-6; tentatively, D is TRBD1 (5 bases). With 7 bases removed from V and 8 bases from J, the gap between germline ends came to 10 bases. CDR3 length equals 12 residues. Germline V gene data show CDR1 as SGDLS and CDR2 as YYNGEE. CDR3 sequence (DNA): TGTGCCAGCGGCAGGGTTGATTCACCCCTCCACTTT. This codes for CASGRVDSPLHF.

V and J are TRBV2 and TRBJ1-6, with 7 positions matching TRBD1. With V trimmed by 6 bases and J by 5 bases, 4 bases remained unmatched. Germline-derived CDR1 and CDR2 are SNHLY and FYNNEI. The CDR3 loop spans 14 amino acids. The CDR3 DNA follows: TGTGCCAGCAGGGCCGGGACAGATAATTCACCCCTCCACTTT. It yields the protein CASRAGTDNSPLHF. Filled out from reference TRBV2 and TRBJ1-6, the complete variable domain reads EPEVTQTPSHQVTQMGQEVILRCVPISNHLYFYWYRQILGQKVEFLVSFYNNEISEKSEIFDDQFSVERPDGSNFTLKIRSTKLEDSAMYFCASRAGTDNSPLHFGNGTRLTVT.

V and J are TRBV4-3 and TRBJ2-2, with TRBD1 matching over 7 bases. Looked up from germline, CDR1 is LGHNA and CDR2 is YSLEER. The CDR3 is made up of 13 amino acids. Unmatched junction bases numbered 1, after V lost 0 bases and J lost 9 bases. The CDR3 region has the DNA TGCGCCAGCAGCCAAGAAGGGGGCAGGGAGCTGTTTTTT. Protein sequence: CASSQEGGRELFF.

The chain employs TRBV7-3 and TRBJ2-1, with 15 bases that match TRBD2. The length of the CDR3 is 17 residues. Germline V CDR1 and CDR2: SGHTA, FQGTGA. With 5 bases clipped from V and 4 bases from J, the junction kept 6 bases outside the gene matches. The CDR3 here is CASSPGLAGGRYNEQFF. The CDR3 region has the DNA TGTGCCAGCAGCCCCGGACTAGCGGGGGGGCGTTACAATGAGCAGTTCTTC.

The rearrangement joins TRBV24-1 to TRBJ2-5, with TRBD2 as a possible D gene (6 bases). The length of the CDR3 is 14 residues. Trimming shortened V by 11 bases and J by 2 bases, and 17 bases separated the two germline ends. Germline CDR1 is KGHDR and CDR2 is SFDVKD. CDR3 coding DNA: TGTGCCAGCTCGAAGGGCGGGACGCAAGAGACCCAGTACTTC. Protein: CASSKGGTQETQYF.

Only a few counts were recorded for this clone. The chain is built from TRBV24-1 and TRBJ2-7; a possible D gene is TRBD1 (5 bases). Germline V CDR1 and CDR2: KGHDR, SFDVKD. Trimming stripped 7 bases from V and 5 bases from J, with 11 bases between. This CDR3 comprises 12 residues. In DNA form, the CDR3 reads TGTGCCACCAGAACCGGACACGACGAGCAGTACGTC. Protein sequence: CATRTGHDEQYV.

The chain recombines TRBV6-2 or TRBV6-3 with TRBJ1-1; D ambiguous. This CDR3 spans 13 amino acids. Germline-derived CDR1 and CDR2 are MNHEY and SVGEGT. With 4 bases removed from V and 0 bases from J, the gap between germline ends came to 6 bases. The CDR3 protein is CASSFGLNTEAFF. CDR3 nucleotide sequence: TGTGCCAGCAGTTTCGGTTTGAACACTGAAGCTTTCTTT.

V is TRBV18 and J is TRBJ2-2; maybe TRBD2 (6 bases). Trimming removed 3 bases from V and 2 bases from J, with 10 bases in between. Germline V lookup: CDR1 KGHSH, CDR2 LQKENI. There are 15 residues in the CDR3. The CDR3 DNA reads TGTGCCAGCTCACCGGGACTCTCCAACACCGGGGAGCTGTTTTTT. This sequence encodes CASSPGLSNTGELFF.